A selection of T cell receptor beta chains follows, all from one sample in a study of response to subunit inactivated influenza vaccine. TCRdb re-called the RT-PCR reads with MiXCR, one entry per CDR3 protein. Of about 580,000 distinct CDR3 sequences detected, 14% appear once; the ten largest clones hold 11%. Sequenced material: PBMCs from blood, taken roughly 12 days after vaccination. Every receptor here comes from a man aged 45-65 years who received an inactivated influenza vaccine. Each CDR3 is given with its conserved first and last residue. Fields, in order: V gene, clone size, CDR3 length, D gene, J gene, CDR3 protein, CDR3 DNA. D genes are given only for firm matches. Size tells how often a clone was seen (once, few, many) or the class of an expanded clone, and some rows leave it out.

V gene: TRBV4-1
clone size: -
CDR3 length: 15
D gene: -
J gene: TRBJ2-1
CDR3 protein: CASSQGMQGYNEQFF
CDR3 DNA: TGCGCCAGCAGCCAAGGTATGCAGGGCTACAATGAGCAGTTCTTC

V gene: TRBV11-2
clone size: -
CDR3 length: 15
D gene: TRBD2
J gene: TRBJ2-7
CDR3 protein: CASSLSRGEGYEQYF
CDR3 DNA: TGTGCCAGCAGCTTAAGCCGCGGGGAGGGTTACGAGCAGTACTTC

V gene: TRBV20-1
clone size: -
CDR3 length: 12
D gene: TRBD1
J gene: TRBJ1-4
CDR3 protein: CSAQDRAPKLFF
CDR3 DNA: TGCAGTGCTCAGGACAGGGCCCCTAAACTGTTTTTT

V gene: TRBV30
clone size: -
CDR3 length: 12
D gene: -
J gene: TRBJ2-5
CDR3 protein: CAWSVGGETQYF
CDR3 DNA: TGTGCCTGGAGTGTTGGCGGGGAGACCCAGTACTTC

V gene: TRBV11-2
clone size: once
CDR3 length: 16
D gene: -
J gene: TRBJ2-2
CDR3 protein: CASREGGAMNTGELFF
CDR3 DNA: TGTGCCAGCAGGGAAGGGGGGGCCATGAACACCGGGGAGCTGTTTTTT

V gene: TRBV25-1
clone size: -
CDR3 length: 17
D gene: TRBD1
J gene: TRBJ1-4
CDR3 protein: CASSDPPTGGTGEKLFF
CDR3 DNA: TGTGCCAGCAGTGACCCCCCGACAGGGGGCACGGGTGAAAAACTGTTTTTT

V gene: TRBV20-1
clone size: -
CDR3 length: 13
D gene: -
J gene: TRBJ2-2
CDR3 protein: CSAHDTNTGELFF
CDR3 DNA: TGCAGTGCTCACGACACTAACACCGGGGAGCTGTTTTTT

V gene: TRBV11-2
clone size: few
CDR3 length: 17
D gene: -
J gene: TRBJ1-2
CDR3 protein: CARREITDTKTRGGYTF
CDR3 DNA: TGTGCCAGACGAGAAATTACGGACACCAAGACCCGTGGAGGCTACACCTTC

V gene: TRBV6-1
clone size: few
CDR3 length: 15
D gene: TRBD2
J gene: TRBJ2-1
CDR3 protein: CASSRAGGASNEQFF
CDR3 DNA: TGTGCCAGCAGTCGTGCGGGGGGAGCCAGCAATGAGCAGTTCTTC

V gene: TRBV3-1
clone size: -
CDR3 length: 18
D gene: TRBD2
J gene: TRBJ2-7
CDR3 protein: CASSPLAGGPLGGYEQYF
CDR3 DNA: TGTGCCAGCAGCCCCCTTGCGGGGGGGCCTCTTGGGGGGTACGAGCAGTACTTC